Listed below are T cell receptor beta chains from one sample, sequenced in a study of shared clonotypes between healthy human individuals. The protocol was immunoSEQ multiplex PCR, while the TCRdb copy is restricted to in-frame clones and leaves out a portion. The sample includes about 2.2 million clones, about 93% of them seen just once. Sequenced material: naive CD8+ T cells from PBMCs. The receptor source for this set is a man aged 18 to 35 in good health. Some clones in this sample may be carry-over from other donors' samples. CDR3s include the opening cysteine and the closing phenylalanine or tryptophan. Each record gives: V gene, J gene, CDR3 protein.

V gene: TRBV13; J gene: TRBJ2-1; CDR3 protein: CASSLWTSGYNEQFF
V gene: TRBV7-3; J gene: TRBJ2-2; CDR3 protein: CASSLFPSHPTNTGELFF
V gene: TRBV4-3; J gene: TRBJ2-3; CDR3 protein: CASSQGRAPGDTQYF
V gene: TRBV7-6; J gene: TRBJ2-3; CDR3 protein: CASSLQGEPSTDTQYF
V gene: TRBV14; J gene: TRBJ2-7; CDR3 protein: CASSQEAYYEQYF
V gene: TRBV18; J gene: TRBJ2-7; CDR3 protein: CASSPEDAGSFEQYF
V gene: TRBV29-1; J gene: TRBJ2-7; CDR3 protein: CSVVTETYEQYF
V gene: TRBV5-6; J gene: TRBJ2-1; CDR3 protein: CASSPGAPRDEQFF
V gene: TRBV27; J gene: TRBJ2-7; CDR3 protein: CASKSGQGPYEQYF
V gene: TRBV4-1; J gene: TRBJ2-7; CDR3 protein: CASSHGQGLAYEQYF
V gene: TRBV7-9; J gene: TRBJ2-3; CDR3 protein: CASSLASLYGQEITDTQYF
V gene: TRBV15; J gene: TRBJ1-2; CDR3 protein: CATSGGQGGGQRGYTF
V gene: TRBV27; J gene: TRBJ2-1; CDR3 protein: CASSLSLRNEQFF
V gene: TRBV29-1; J gene: TRBJ2-7; CDR3 protein: CSVLLTTYEQYF
V gene: TRBV7-6; J gene: TRBJ1-1; CDR3 protein: CASSPGGSGTKAFF
V gene: TRBV4-1; J gene: TRBJ1-1; CDR3 protein: CASSQDTGSTFF
V gene: TRBV7-9; J gene: TRBJ1-2; CDR3 protein: CASSLAVGYGYTF
V gene: TRBV27; J gene: TRBJ2-2; CDR3 protein: CASSLGGPGELFF
V gene: TRBV27; J gene: TRBJ2-5; CDR3 protein: CASSLYPPSRETQYF
V gene: TRBV15; J gene: TRBJ1-6; CDR3 protein: CATRNGQEEYNSPLHF
V gene: TRBV5-1; J gene: TRBJ1-1; CDR3 protein: CASSPWTANTEAFF
V gene: TRBV9; J gene: TRBJ2-3; CDR3 protein: CASSAGQASTDTQYF
V gene: TRBV7-3; J gene: TRBJ2-3; CDR3 protein: CASSQTGGNTDTQYF
V gene: TRBV6-6; J gene: TRBJ1-2; CDR3 protein: CASTRPQGYGYTF
V gene: TRBV29-1; J gene: TRBJ2-4; CDR3 protein: CSVEDRGRPRAKNIQYF
V gene: TRBV28; J gene: TRBJ2-3; CDR3 protein: CASSPTRRNRADTQYF
V gene: TRBV28; J gene: TRBJ2-1; CDR3 protein: CASIGSWENEQFF
V gene: TRBV7-9; J gene: TRBJ2-5; CDR3 protein: CASSPPSSGPQETQYF
V gene: TRBV19; J gene: TRBJ1-1; CDR3 protein: CASLQGSEAFF
V gene: TRBV11-2; J gene: TRBJ1-1; CDR3 protein: CASSPRPPVPEAFF
V gene: TRBV2; J gene: TRBJ1-2; CDR3 protein: CASSETDRYGYTF
V gene: TRBV15; J gene: TRBJ2-2; CDR3 protein: CATSRATLHREGLTGELFF
V gene: TRBV29-1; J gene: .; CDR3 protein: CSVKGDTEYEQYF
V gene: TRBV5-4; J gene: TRBJ2-7; CDR3 protein: CASSLGDTLGDEQYF
V gene: TRBV27; J gene: TRBJ2-7; CDR3 protein: CASRKSGVEQYF
V gene: TRBV5-1; J gene: TRBJ2-6; CDR3 protein: CASSLYGSGANVLTF
V gene: TRBV6-6; J gene: TRBJ2-2; CDR3 protein: CASTHSGRGTGELFF
V gene: TRBV15; J gene: TRBJ2-5; CDR3 protein: CATSDRWQGEETQYF
V gene: TRBV19; J gene: TRBJ1-5; CDR3 protein: CASSPRQGSNQPQHF
V gene: TRBV6-5; J gene: TRBJ2-3; CDR3 protein: CASSDRDGTDTQYF
V gene: TRBV5-1; J gene: TRBJ1-1; CDR3 protein: CASSLVPGNEAFF
V gene: TRBV15; J gene: TRBJ1-4; CDR3 protein: CATSRDLKLFF
V gene: TRBV5-1; J gene: TRBJ2-7; CDR3 protein: CASSWGQGNYEQYF
V gene: TRBV7-9; J gene: TRBJ2-1; CDR3 protein: CASSFGGGIITYNEQFF
V gene: TRBV10-3; J gene: TRBJ1-4; CDR3 protein: CAISPGEGHNENEKLFF
V gene: TRBV5-6; J gene: TRBJ2-7; CDR3 protein: CASSLTLTASSYEQYF
V gene: TRBV4-3; J gene: TRBJ2-3; CDR3 protein: CASSRGLAATDTQYF
V gene: TRBV2; J gene: TRBJ1-5; CDR3 protein: CASSELLREDQPQHF
V gene: TRBV27; J gene: TRBJ2-2; CDR3 protein: CASSLQGSNTGELFF
V gene: TRBV4-2; J gene: TRBJ2-2; CDR3 protein: CASSQDGASGRAGELFF
V gene: TRBV9; J gene: TRBJ1-1; CDR3 protein: CASSVSGNTEAFF
V gene: TRBV7-9; J gene: TRBJ1-2; CDR3 protein: CASSFGSIGYTF
V gene: TRBV19; J gene: TRBJ1-5; CDR3 protein: CASKGGGQLGNQPQHF
V gene: TRBV25-1; J gene: TRBJ2-3; CDR3 protein: CASSGLGRQDTDTQYF
V gene: TRBV7-9; J gene: TRBJ2-2; CDR3 protein: CASSSLAAGELFF
V gene: TRBV29-1; J gene: TRBJ2-7; CDR3 protein: CSVFREYEQYF
V gene: TRBV4-2; J gene: TRBJ2-7; CDR3 protein: CASSQDPHGTRFYEQYF
V gene: TRBV28; J gene: TRBJ2-5; CDR3 protein: CASSILWTGIEETQYF
V gene: TRBV4-3; J gene: TRBJ2-7; CDR3 protein: CASSQGAGGYEQYF